This T cell receptor (beta chain) came from a study of blood T cell repertoires in COVID-19. This clone occurred a few times. V shed 3 bases, J shed 1 base, and the junction held 2 bases outside the gene matches. The V gene's germline CDR1 is SGHNT and CDR2 YYREEE (reference sequence). This CDR3 contains 14 residues. TCRdb's copy holds only in-frame clones and misses some; the assay was immunoSEQ multiplex PCR. The sample has 150,000 or so clones, around 80% seen once. The rearrangement joins TRBV5-4 to TRBJ2-7, with TRBD1 matching over 9 bases. The origin of this receptor is a human donor with acute or convalescent COVID-19. The donor label of this sample is uncertain. The material sequenced was peripheral blood. The CDR3 here is CASSWGTGSYEQYF. The DNA of the CDR3 is TGTGCCAGCAGCTGGGGGACAGGGTCCTACGAGCAGTACTTC. Supplemented by reference TRBV5-4 and TRBJ2-7, the full variable domain reads ETGVTQSPTHLIKTRGQQVTLRCSSQSGHNTVSWYQQALGQGPQFIFQYYREEENGRGNFPPRFSGLQFPNYSSELNVNALELDDSALYLCASSWGTGSYEQYFGPGTRLTVT.